This T cell receptor (beta chain) came from a study of cytomegalovirus exposure and HLA in healthy donors. Study-wide points: In vitro testing confirmed a few CMV-associated chains as specific for CMV antigens. Most observed TCR sequences were rare, whereas some public TCRs were detected in many donors.

Produced via immunoSEQ multiplex PCR; TCRdb's table is partial and in-frame only. Here the sample spans 300,000 to 400,000 clones, more than 80% being singletons. A note on this clone: The antigen is unknown.

The sequenced sample was PBMCs. The clonotype was recovered from a woman between 18 and 29 years old in good health and CMV-seronegative.

CDR3: CASSFSLTRFEQYF. CDR3 in DNA: TGTGCCAGCAGCTTTTCCCTGACGCGGTTCGAGCAGTACTTC. The genes are TRBV11-2 and TRBJ2-7; no clear D. The germline V and J ends were trimmed by 3 bases and 6 bases, with 15 bases remaining between them. Germline CDR1 is SGHAT and CDR2 is FQNNGV. The length of the CDR3 is 14 residues. The whole variable domain, filled in from reference TRBV11-2 and TRBJ2-7, reads EAGVAQSPRYKIIEKRQSVAFWCNPISGHATLYWYQQILGQGPKLLIQFQNNGVVDDSQLPKDRFSAERLKGVDSTLKIQPAKLEDSAVYLCASSFSLTRFEQYFGPGTRLTVT.